Shown below are 29 T cell receptor beta chains from a single sample sequenced in a study of identical twins (dated by TCRdb to 2016 to 2017). The library was made by 5' RACE. Reads for this sample came from an Illumina HiSeq 2000. TCRdb handled the public reads itself, with Q25 trimming in fastp and clone calling in MiXCR, and kept productive beta chains. Rows with one shared CDR3 protein collapse into an entry with the most common genes and DNA. Counted in this sample were under 1 million distinct CDR3 sequences; 10% to 15% of them appeared once. Roughly 1.6% of the sample is held by the ten biggest clonotypes. The same sample was also used in a study of yellow fever vaccine responses in identical twins.

The sequencing sample was made of PBMCs. The source of these receptors is a woman between 18 and 29 years old in good health.

The chain links TRBV29-1 to TRBJ2-3; 7 nucleotides align to TRBD1. CDR3 size: 17 residues. V lost 3 bases, J lost 2 bases, and 14 bases stayed unmatched. In germline, CDR1 is SQVTM, CDR2 ANQGSEA. The CDR3 region has the DNA TGCAGCGTTGATAATGGGGCGCAGGGGGTATCCACAGATACGCAGTATTTT. Protein sequence: CSVDNGAQGVSTDTQYF.

In this sample, this clonotype turned up a few times. The chain is built from TRBV6-1 and TRBJ2-5; maybe TRBD1 (6 bases). Germline V gene lookup returns CDR1 MNHNS and CDR2 SASEGT. The V end was cut by 6 bases, the J end by 2 bases, with 19 bases between. The CDR3 totals 16 residues. CDR3: CASRNLGGQLQETQYF. CDR3 sequence (DNA): TGTGCCAGCAGGAACCTAGGCGGACAGTTACAAGAGACCCAGTACTTC.

This clonotype was recorded a few times. The chain employs TRBV5-1 and TRBJ1-1; a weak D match, TRBD1 (5 bases). The CDR3 consists of 16 residues. Trimming removed 1 base at V and 0 bases at J, with 13 bases between. Germline V gene lookup returns CDR1 SGHRS and CDR2 YFSETQ. CDR3 protein: CASSLLTDSLNTEAFF. CDR3 nucleotide sequence: TGCGCCAGCAGCTTGTTGACAGATTCATTGAACACTGAAGCTTTCTTT.

This clonotype has just a few counts. The V call is TRBV28, the J call TRBJ2-7, with D hard to call. Germline V lookup: CDR1 MDHEN, CDR2 SYDVKM. The CDR3 spans 14 residues. Trimming left V 5 bases short and J 2 bases short, with 13 bases between. Here the CDR3 reads CASSAGMPTYEQYF. CDR3 bases: TGTGCCAGCAGTGCAGGAATGCCGACCTACGAGCAGTACTTC.

V is TRBV12-3 or TRBV12-4 and J is TRBJ2-4; TRBD2 aligns across 13 bases. The J segment lost 3 bases and the V segment lost 6 bases, leaving 8 bases of the junction unmatched. The CDR3 has 17 amino acids. DNA for the CDR3: TGTGCCAGCAGGCGGGGACTAGCGGGGTCATACAAAAACATTCAGTACTTC. Translated, it gives CASRRGLAGSYKNIQYF.

The table lists this clonotype with a few counts. The chain uses TRBV20-1 and TRBJ2-1; tentatively, D is TRBD1 (6 bases). The CDR3 contains 14 residues. Germline V gene lookup returns CDR1 DFQATT and CDR2 SNEGSKA (reference sequence). V lost 6 bases and J lost 0, with 12 bases in between. In nucleotides, the CDR3 is TGCAGTGCCCGCCAGGGGAGCTCCTACAATGAGCAGTTCTTC. Protein: CSARQGSSYNEQFF.

V usage is TRBV12-3 or TRBV12-4 and J usage is TRBJ2-1, with TRBD1 matching 8 bases. This CDR3 comprises 17 residues. V was pared by 4 bases and J by 3 bases, with 11 bases of the junction left unmatched. The CDR3 loop is CASSSDSWDRFYNEQFF. Written as DNA, the CDR3 is TGTGCCAGCAGTTCCGATTCCTGGGACAGGTTCTACAATGAGCAGTTCTTC.

This clonotype was recorded at least ten times. V and J are TRBV11-2 and TRBJ2-1; D gene uncertain. V gave up 3 bases and J gave up 6 bases, with 6 bases separating them. The CDR3 extends over 12 amino acids. Germline V gene data show CDR1 as SGHAT and CDR2 as FQNNGV. CDR3 nucleotides: TGTGCCAGCAGCTTCTTGGCCAATGAGCAGTTCTTC. Its translation is CASSFLANEQFF.

This clonotype occurred a few times. The chain employs TRBV15 and TRBJ2-1, with D uncertain. This CDR3 has 11 amino acids. Germline-derived CDR1 and CDR2 are LNHNV and YYDKDF (reference sequence). The germline V and J ends were trimmed by 8 bases and 5 bases, with 7 bases remaining between them. CDR3 sequence reads: CATEGNNEQFF. The CDR3 bases are TGTGCCACCGAAGGAAACAATGAGCAGTTCTTC.

As regards this clonotype: A much larger clone lies a single base off, so this may be a read error. This chain uses TRBV6-2 or TRBV6-3 with TRBJ2-1; no reliable D call. The CDR3 length is 14 residues. The germline V gene encodes CDR1 MNHEY and CDR2 SVGEGT. The DNA of the CDR3 is TGTGCCTGCAGTAACACCGAGACGGACCGTCGCGGTATGTTC. Translating it yields CACSNTETDRRGMF.

V usage is TRBV5-6 and J usage is TRBJ1-1; 7 bases agree with TRBD1. The trim removed 4 bases at V and 5 bases at J, leaving 8 bases unmatched. Germline V lookup: CDR1 SGHDT, CDR2 YYEEEE. The CDR3 loop spans 14 amino acids. CDR3 residues: CASSPTGYETEAFF. CDR3 coding DNA: TGTGCCAGCAGCCCGACAGGGTATGAGACTGAAGCTTTCTTT.

This clonotype was counted only a few times. V is TRBV9 and J is TRBJ2-2, with TRBD2 matching over 7 bases. Germline V gives CDR1 SGDLS, CDR2 YYNGEE. The CDR3 is made up of 16 amino acids. With 2 bases clipped from V and 4 bases from J, the junction kept 8 bases outside the gene matches. CDR3 region: CASSVKIAGGTGELFF. The CDR3 region has the DNA TGTGCCAGCAGCGTCAAAATAGCGGGCGGCACCGGGGAGCTGTTTTTT.

This clonotype appeared many times. This chain connects TRBV10-3 to TRBJ2-7; 13 positions agree with TRBD2. Germline V lookup: CDR1 ENHRY, CDR2 SYGVKD. CDR3 length: 14 amino acids. The trim removed 11 bases at V and 4 bases at J, leaving 8 bases unmatched. CDR3 in DNA: TGTGCCTCGGGGGGGACTAGCGGGACATACGAGCAGTACTTC. Residues: CASGGTSGTYEQYF.

The chain employs TRBV6-6 and TRBJ1-2; possibly TRBD1 for D (5 bases). CDR1 and CDR2 (germline): MNHNY, SVGAGI (reference sequence). The CDR3 extends over 11 amino acids. Here the CDR3 DNA reads TGTGCGTCCGGGGGAAACTATGGCTACACCTTC. Protein product: CASGGNYGYTF.

A single count supports this clonotype. V gene TRBV5-6 combines with J gene TRBJ2-2, with D possibly matching TRBD2 (5 bases). V dropped 7 bases and J dropped 6 bases, with 19 bases sitting between them. The CDR3 is 15 residues long. Germline V gene data show CDR1 as SGHDT and CDR2 as YYEEEE. CDR3 protein: CASGSGVPSSGELFF. CDR3 sequence (DNA): TGTGCCAGCGGCTCCGGGGTCCCCAGCTCCGGGGAGCTGTTTTTT. Variable domain in full (rest from reference TRBV5-6 and TRBJ2-2): DAGVTQSPTHLIKTRGQQVTLRCSPKSGHDTVSWYQQALGQGPQFIFQYYEEEERQRGNFPDRFSGHQFPNYSSELNVNALLLGDSALYLCASGSGVPSSGELFFGEGSRLTVL.

This clonotype has more than one count but fewer than ten. The genes are TRBV28 and TRBJ2-7; TRBD2 matches at 9 bases. CDR3 length: 15 amino acids. Germline values: CDR1 MDHEN, CDR2 SYDVKM. The junction had 6 bases not matched to a gene; V was cut back by 4 bases and J by 2 bases. CDR3 in DNA: TGTGCCAGCAGTTCCTCTAGCGGGGCTACCTACGAGCAGTACTTC. Translating gives CASSSSSGATYEQYF.

This clonotype appeared a few times. V is TRBV6-1 and J is TRBJ2-3; no clear D gene. This CDR3 spans 14 amino acids. V lost 6 bases, J lost 6 bases, and 16 bases lay in between. Germline V lookup: CDR1 MNHNS, CDR2 SASEGT. CDR3 protein: CASSQLNGMDTQYF. CDR3 nucleotides: TGTGCCAGCAGCCAACTTAATGGGATGGATACGCAGTATTTT.

This sequence joins TRBV27 and TRBJ1-4; D gene unclear. Germline V gives CDR1 MNHEY, CDR2 SMNVEV (reference sequence). V was trimmed by 6 bases and J by 4 bases, leaving 12 bases between them. This CDR3 contains 14 residues. The CDR3 reads CASSSGRYNEKLFF. The DNA for the CDR3 is TGTGCCAGCAGCTCGGGTCGTTATAATGAAAAACTGTTTTTT.

This rearrangement joins TRBV10-3 to TRBJ1-1; D might be TRBD1 (6 bases). The germline V gene has CDR1 ENHRY and CDR2 SYGVKD. Trimming removed 2 bases at V and 6 bases at J, with 10 bases between. The CDR3 has 13 amino acids. CDR3: CAISEGGGAEAFF. In DNA form, the CDR3 reads TGTGCCATCAGTGAGGGGGGGGGCGCTGAAGCTTTCTTT.

J is TRBJ2-1 and V is TRBV5-1; 7 positions agree with TRBD1. The CDR3 is 12 amino acids. V lost 7 bases, J lost 5 bases, and 3 bases stayed unmatched. CDR1 is SGHRS and CDR2 is YFSETQ in the germline V gene. The CDR3 sequence is CASFDRDNEQFF. The CDR3 nucleotides read TGCGCCAGCTTCGACAGGGACAATGAGCAGTTCTTC.

V usage is TRBV20-1 and J usage is TRBJ1-1; perhaps TRBD1 as D (6 bases). Germline V lookup: CDR1 DFQATT, CDR2 SNEGSKA (reference sequence). This CDR3 has 11 residues. The CDR3 coding sequence is TGCAGCAGTGCAGGGGACACTGAAGCTTTCTTT. Translating it yields CSSAGDTEAFF.

This clonotype has ten or more counts. The chain carries TRBV5-1 and TRBJ2-2; either TRBD1 or TRBD2 may supply D (6 bases each). Germline V lookup: CDR1 SGHRS, CDR2 YFSETQ. The CDR3 contains 16 residues. Trimming stripped 7 bases from V and 1 base from J, with 17 bases between. The CDR3 nucleotides read TGCGCCAGCTCCAATAGAGGGGGGCTGAACACCGGGGAGCTGTTTTTT. It specifies CASSNRGGLNTGELFF.

The chain couples TRBV28 to TRBJ2-7; maybe TRBD1 (6 bases). CDR3 size: 11 residues. Trimming removed 10 bases from V and 2 bases from J, with 9 bases in between. Germline loops: CDR1 MDHEN, CDR2 SYDVKM. The CDR3 protein is CATTGTYEQYV. CDR3 DNA sequence: TGTGCCACCACAGGGACCTACGAGCAGTACGTC.

The chain has TRBV20-1 and TRBJ2-7, with D maybe TRBD1 (5 bases). The CDR3 totals 13 residues. Trimming took 0 bases from V and 4 from J, leaving 10 bases between them. Germline V gene sequence: CDR1 DFQATT, CDR2 SNEGSKA (reference sequence). CDR3 in DNA: TGCAGTGCTAGAGAAAGGGGTTTTTACGAGCAGTACTTC. Encoded protein: CSARERGFYEQYF.

The rearrangement joins TRBV15 to TRBJ2-7, with TRBD1 identical over 11 bases. The CDR3 is 17 residues long. Per the germline V gene, CDR1 is LNHNV and CDR2 is YYDKDF (reference sequence). Trimming cost V 1 base and J 3 bases; bases outside gene matches: 8. The CDR3 nucleotides are TGTGCCACCAGCAGAGCTCCGGGACAGGGGGTGAACTACGAGCAGTACGTC. This gives the protein CATSRAPGQGVNYEQYV.

The chain is built from TRBV5-1 and TRBJ2-5; D not resolved. Germline-derived CDR1 and CDR2 are SGHRS and YFSETQ. V was cut by 0 bases and J by 3 bases, with 15 bases left in between. The CDR3 covers 16 residues. The CDR3: CASSLGRPGSEETQYF. For the CDR3, the DNA is TGCGCCAGCAGCTTGGGCCGGCCCGGTTCGGAAGAGACCCAGTACTTC. The full variable domain, completed using reference TRBV5-1 and TRBJ2-5, is KAGVTQTPRYLIKTRGQQVTLSCSPISGHRSVSWYQQTPGQGLQFLFEYFSETQRNKGNFPGRFSGRQFSNSRSEMNVSTLELGDSALYLCASSLGRPGSEETQYFGPGTRLLVL.

The chain carries TRBV20-1 and TRBJ2-1, with D possibly called TRBD1 or TRBD2 (5 bases each). Germline V gene data show CDR1 as DFQATT and CDR2 as SNEGSKA (reference sequence). The CDR3 is made up of 11 amino acids. With 7 bases removed from V and 8 bases from J, the gap between germline ends came to 12 bases. CDR3 in amino acids: CSVSRGDEQFF. The CDR3 DNA sequence: TGCAGTGTGAGTCGGGGCGATGAGCAGTTCTTC.

This clonotype appeared many times. The chain recombines TRBV20-1 with TRBJ2-4, with unresolved D. Trimming pared 3 bases from V and 5 bases from J, leaving 5 bases between. Germline CDR1 reads DFQATT; CDR2 reads SNEGSKA (reference sequence). The CDR3 has 11 residues. CDR3 in amino acids: CSASWENIQYF. The CDR3 DNA is TGCAGTGCTAGTTGGGAAAACATTCAGTACTTC.

This clonotype was seen only a few times. The V and J genes are TRBV5-1 and TRBJ1-5, with 9 bases matching TRBD1. This CDR3 is 14 amino acids long. V lost 0 bases to trimming and J lost 8 bases; unmatched junction nucleotides: 3. Germline V gene sequence: CDR1 SGHRS, CDR2 YFSETQ. In DNA form, the CDR3 reads TGCGCCAGCAGCTTGGACAGGGGGCGCGAGCCCCAGCATTTT. This codes for CASSLDRGREPQHF.